The 28 T cell receptor beta chains below were found in one sample sequenced in a study of blood T cell repertoires in COVID-19. Here immunoSEQ multiplex PCR was the method, and the copy in TCRdb shows in-frame clones only, minus some. Among more than 100,000 clones listed, less than 75% were seen once. Material for sequencing was peripheral blood. The receptors derive from a human donor with acute or convalescent COVID-19. The donor label of this sample is uncertain.

This rearrangement joins TRBV6-1 to TRBJ1-5, with D maybe TRBD1 (6 bases). The germline V and J ends were trimmed by 7 bases and 4 bases, with 11 bases remaining between them. CDR1 is MNHNS and CDR2 is SASEGT in the germline V gene. CDR3 length equals 13 residues. The CDR3 reads CASTFQGNQPQHF. DNA of the CDR3: TGTGCCAGCACCTTTCAGGGGAATCAGCCCCAGCATTTT.

The sample holds many counts of this clone. The DNA for the CDR3 is TGTGCCAGCAGGACGACAGGGGGGAGAGAAAAACTGTTTTTT. This translates into CASRTTGGREKLFF. The chain carries TRBV11-2 and TRBJ1-4; 9 positions agree with TRBD1. The germline CDR1 and CDR2 sequences are SGHAT and FQNNGV. CDR3 length equals 14 residues. J was trimmed by 8 bases and V by 6 bases; bases with no gene match: 7.

The rearrangement joins TRBV28 to TRBJ1-3; 9 nucleotides match TRBD1. V dropped 5 bases and J dropped 2; count of bases not matched to a gene: 4. Per germline, CDR1 MDHEN and CDR2 SYDVKM. This CDR3 region has 15 residues. The CDR3 sequence is CASSVQGAAGNTIYF. The CDR3 DNA reads as TGTGCCAGCAGTGTACAGGGGGCGGCTGGAAACACCATATATTTT.

The V and J genes are TRBV6-5 and TRBJ2-5; TRBD2 matches at 11 bases. There are 15 residues in the CDR3. With V trimmed by 6 bases and J by 4 bases, 7 bases remained unmatched. CDR1 MNHEY and CDR2 SVGAGI come from the germline V gene. CDR3 loop: CASRVSSGGSETQYF. The CDR3 region has the DNA TGTGCCAGCAGAGTGTCTAGCGGGGGGTCAGAGACCCAGTACTTC.

This clone was seen repeatedly, ten times or more. The V call is TRBV7-9, the J call TRBJ1-1, with 8 nucleotides matching TRBD1. V trimming: 5 bases; J trimming: 1 base; junction bases outside the gene matches: 9. Germline loops: CDR1 SEHNR, CDR2 FQNEAQ (reference sequence). The CDR3 has 16 residues. This CDR3 is CASSRQGLRGNTEAFF. For the CDR3, the DNA is TGTGCCAGCAGCCGACAGGGGCTGAGGGGGAACACTGAAGCTTTCTTT.

The chain joins TRBV12-5 to TRBJ1-1; perhaps TRBD1 as D (5 bases). V dropped 0 bases and J dropped 1 base, with 12 bases sitting between them. Per the germline V gene, CDR1 is LGHNT and CDR2 is FRNRAP. The CDR3 is 16 residues long. CDR3 in amino acids: CASGLVYGRANTEAFF. The CDR3 nucleotides are TGTGCTAGTGGTTTGGTATACGGCAGGGCGAACACTGAAGCTTTCTTT.

The rearrangement uses TRBV6-5 and TRBJ1-1, with a tentative D call TRBD1 (6 bases). This CDR3 has 15 amino acids. Trimming removed 0 bases at V and 3 bases at J, with 11 bases between. The germline V gene encodes CDR1 MNHEY and CDR2 SVGAGI. This chain's CDR3 is CASSYSLGGDTEAFF. DNA of the CDR3: TGTGCCAGCAGTTACTCGTTAGGGGGAGACACTGAAGCTTTCTTT.

The chain couples TRBV3-1 (or the pseudogene TRBV3-2) to TRBJ1-3; tentative D call: TRBD1 (6 bases). V lost 4 bases and J 0 bases, leaving 10 bases between the germline ends. This CDR3 comprises 15 residues. CDR1 LGHDT and CDR2 YNNKEL come from the germline V gene (reference sequence). CDR3 sequence (DNA): TGTGCCAGCAGCCCGACAGGAATCTCTGGAAACACCATATATTTT. Its protein is CASSPTGISGNTIYF.

The chain has TRBV18 and TRBJ2-1; 12 positions match TRBD1. Per germline, CDR1 KGHSH and CDR2 LQKENI. The CDR3 sequence is 16 residues long. V gave up 0 bases and J gave up 7 bases; unmatched junction bases: 4. CDR3 loop: CASSPPRDRGRNEQFF. The CDR3 DNA follows: TGTGCCAGCTCACCACCGCGGGACAGGGGGCGGAATGAGCAGTTCTTC.

The chain is built from TRBV27 and TRBJ2-1, with D uncertain. CDR1 MNHEY and CDR2 SMNVEV come from the germline V gene (reference sequence). The CDR3 length is 11 residues. Trimming stripped 8 bases from V and 3 bases from J, with 5 bases between. CDR3 in DNA: TGTGCCAGCTCAGGCTACAATGAGCAGTTCTTC. Its protein product is CASSGYNEQFF.

The DNA of the CDR3 is TGTGCCAGCAGCACCGCTGGGGGGGAAGTGAGGGCCGAGCAGTACTTC. Translated, it gives CASSTAGGEVRAEQYF. The V and J genes are TRBV28 and TRBJ2-7, with TRBD2 matching 7 bases. The V and J ends lost 6 bases and 6 bases, in that order; junction bases with no gene match: 17. CDR1 and CDR2 from the germline V gene are MDHEN and SYDVKM. The CDR3 is made up of 16 amino acids.

The sample holds a few counts of this clone. The chain employs TRBV30 and TRBJ2-5; 7 bases are a match to TRBD2. Per the germline V gene, CDR1 is GTSNPN and CDR2 is SVGIG (reference sequence). With V trimmed by 2 bases and J by 4 bases, 7 bases remained unmatched. The CDR3 has 14 residues. The CDR3 DNA reads TGTGCCTGGAGTCGGACTAGAACAGGAGAGACCCAGTACTTC. This codes for CAWSRTRTGETQYF.

The chain recombines TRBV5-7 with TRBJ2-7, with D tentatively TRBD1 (5 bases). TRBV5-7 is noted as an ORF with a role that remains uncertain. CDR3 length equals 13 residues. Trimming stripped 5 bases from V and 2 bases from J, with 11 bases between. CDR3 in amino acids: CASSTRQTYEQYV. The CDR3 bases are TGTGCCAGCAGTACGAGACAGACCTACGAGCAGTACGTC.

The chain recombines TRBV27 with TRBJ2-7; D possibly corresponds to TRBD1 (6 bases). The CDR3 spans 15 residues. The V gene lost 6 bases and the J gene lost 0 bases, with 15 bases spanning the gap. CDR1 is MNHEY, CDR2 SMNVEV, per germline (reference sequence). The CDR3 nucleotides read TGTGCCAGCAGGCCGGGACATAATAGCTCCTACGAGCAGTACGTC. Its protein is CASRPGHNSSYEQYV.

The CDR3: CASSFVSGGASAQYF. DNA of the CDR3: TGTGCCAGCAGCTTCGTGAGCGGGGGGGCCAGTGCGCAGTATTTT. This chain connects TRBV7-2 to TRBJ2-3; 10 bases fit TRBD2. The CDR3 runs to 15 residues. Germline trimming cut 3 bases from V and 10 bases from J; bases unmatched to any gene: 10. CDR1 is SGHTA and CDR2 is FQGNSA in the germline V gene.

The chain combines TRBV4-2 with TRBJ2-2, with 8 bases lining up with TRBD2. Germline CDR1 reads LGHNA; CDR2 reads YNFKEQ. The CDR3 length is 17 residues. Trimming took 0 bases from V and 5 from J; bases not matched to a gene: 8. This CDR3 is CASSQDRGSGVTGELFF. The CDR3, as DNA: TGTGCCAGCAGCCAAGATCGGGGTAGCGGGGTAACCGGGGAGCTGTTTTTT.

Here the CDR3 DNA reads TGTGCCAGTAGTATAGATCTTGTGAGGTTCGATCAGCCCCAGCATTTT. This sequence encodes CASSIDLVRFDQPQHF. The J gene is TRBJ1-5, the V gene TRBV19; D uncertain. The ends were cut back, 0 bases at V and 5 bases at J, with 14 bases in the middle. CDR1 and CDR2 from the germline V gene are LNHDA and SQIVND (reference sequence). The CDR3 consists of 16 residues.

V usage is TRBV28 and J usage is TRBJ2-7; TRBD1 is a possible D gene (6 bases). The CDR3 contains 13 residues. V was pared by 5 bases and J by 8 bases, with 16 bases between. In germline, CDR1 is MDHEN, CDR2 SYDVKM. The CDR3 DNA follows: TGTGCCAGCAGTACCCCGGCGGACAGCAAGCAGTACGTC. It yields the protein CASSTPADSKQYV.

The chain employs TRBV10-2 and TRBJ1-5, with 7 nucleotides matching TRBD1. J lost 0 bases, V lost 5 bases, and 4 bases had no gene match. The CDR3 spans 15 residues. Looked up from germline, CDR1 is WSHSY and CDR2 is SAAADI. For the CDR3, the DNA is TGCGCCAGCAGTCTGGGGGACAGTAGCAATCAGCCCCAGCATTTT. This sequence encodes CASSLGDSSNQPQHF.

This clone was detected only once. V gene TRBV29-1 combines with J gene TRBJ2-3, with 13 bases that match TRBD2. Trimming at V came to 7 bases and at J to 5 bases, leaving 9 bases not matched to a gene. This CDR3 region has 15 residues. Germline V gene sequence: CDR1 SQVTM, CDR2 ANQGSEA. The CDR3 loop is CSGLTSGGRVDTQYF. The DNA of the CDR3 is TGCAGCGGATTGACTAGCGGGGGGAGGGTAGATACGCAGTATTTT.

The genes are TRBV6-6 and TRBJ2-1; TRBD2 aligns across 8 bases. The CDR3 spans 15 residues. Losses at the gene ends were 2 bases for V and 4 bases for J; bases not matched to a gene: 4. Germline V CDR1 and CDR2: MNHNY, SVGAGI (reference sequence). The CDR3 DNA is TGTGCCAGCAGTTACGTCCGACTAGCGTACAATGAGCAGTTCTTC. Amino acids: CASSYVRLAYNEQFF.

The V and J genes are TRBV4-1 and TRBJ2-7, with D perhaps TRBD2 (5 bases). The CDR3 loop spans 16 amino acids. The ends were cut back, 1 base at V and 3 bases at J, with 16 bases in the middle. CDR1 is MGHRA and CDR2 is YSYEKL in the germline V gene. As DNA, the CDR3 is TGCGCCAGCAGCCAAGTTGCTGGAGGTTATCGCTACGAGCAGTACGTC. It yields the protein CASSQVAGGYRYEQYV.

V gene TRBV29-1 combines with J gene TRBJ2-3; 9 positions agree with TRBD2. The ends lost 7 bases at V and 1 base at J; junction bases unmatched: 3. Germline V lookup: CDR1 SQVTM, CDR2 ANQGSEA. CDR3 length: 13 residues. CDR3 amino acids: CSARTSGTDTQYF. CDR3 in DNA: TGCAGCGCCAGGACTAGCGGCACAGATACGCAGTATTTT.

The chain couples TRBV18 to TRBJ1-2, with 7 bases identical to TRBD1. The length of the CDR3 is 13 residues. Losses at the gene ends were 5 bases for V and 2 bases for J; bases not matched to a gene: 2. The germline V gene encodes CDR1 KGHSH and CDR2 LQKENI. CDR3 sequence: CASSEGANYGYTF. In DNA form, the CDR3 reads TGTGCCAGCTCAGAGGGGGCCAACTATGGCTACACCTTC.

This clone came up many times. CDR3 coding DNA: TGCGCCAGCAGCTCTGAACTAGCGGGCCCCGGGCGGCAGTTCTTC. Protein product: CASSSELAGPGRQFF. The chain links TRBV5-1 to TRBJ2-1; 9 bases are shared with TRBD2. The CDR3 extends over 15 amino acids. Germline values: CDR1 SGHRS, CDR2 YFSETQ. V lost 3 bases, J lost 12 bases, and 13 bases stayed unmatched.

This chain links TRBV5-4 with TRBJ2-4; 7 nucleotides agree with TRBD2. The germline V gene has CDR1 SGHNT and CDR2 YYREEE (reference sequence). The V segment lost 4 bases and the J segment 0 bases; nucleotides outside the gene matches: 10. The CDR3 is 17 residues long. The CDR3 DNA is TGTGCCAGCAGCCCCGTTGCGGGGGTATTAGCCAAAAACATTCAGTACTTC. Its protein is CASSPVAGVLAKNIQYF.

This rearrangement joins TRBV12-5 to TRBJ2-3; D may be TRBD2 (6 bases). This CDR3 is built from 18 residues. The V gene's germline CDR1 is LGHNT and CDR2 FRNRAP. V shed 2 bases and J shed 0 bases, with 18 bases lying between them. DNA of the CDR3: TGTGCTAGTGGTTTGCGTCTACTCAAGGGGACTAGCACAGATACGCAGTATTTT. It encodes CASGLRLLKGTSTDTQYF.

This clone was recorded a few times. The chain has TRBV5-5 and TRBJ1-3, with 9 nucleotides matching TRBD1. V lost 5 bases to trimming and J lost 1 base; unmatched junction nucleotides: 1. This CDR3 has 14 residues. Germline V CDR1 and CDR2: SGHKS, YYEKEE (reference sequence). This CDR3 reads CASRGTGSGNTIYF. CDR3 DNA sequence: TGTGCCAGCAGAGGGACAGGGTCTGGAAACACCATATATTTT.